These 29 T cell receptor beta chains were sequenced from one sample in a study of cytomegalovirus exposure and HLA in healthy donors. PCR involved 60 Vbeta and 13 Jbeta primers. Generated by immunoSEQ multiplex PCR, the TCRdb table keeps only in-frame clones and is missing some. The table has about 130,000 clones, roughly 88% seen once; the top ten hold around 3%. What was sequenced was PBMCs. The receptors derive from a woman in her late teens or twenties in good health and CMV-seropositive.

CDR3 loop: CATSDTTYEQYF. CDR3 bases: TGTGCCACCTCGGACACAACCTACGAGCAGTACTTC. The rearrangement uses TRBV7-6 and TRBJ2-7; D is possibly TRBD1 (5 bases). This CDR3 region has 12 residues. The V end was cut by 10 bases, the J end by 2 bases, with 12 bases between. Germline CDR1 SGHVS, CDR2 FNYEAQ. Full variable domain (missing parts from reference TRBV7-6 and TRBJ2-7): GAGVSQSPRYKVTKRGQDVALRCDPISGHVSLYWYRQALGQGPEFLTYFNYEAQQDKSGLPNDRFSAERPEGSISTLTIQRTEQRDSAMYRCATSDTTYEQYFGPGTRLTVT.

The chain uses TRBV6-1 and TRBJ1-1; 10 nucleotides align to TRBD1. Per germline, CDR1 MNHNS and CDR2 SASEGT. The V and J ends lost 5 bases and 9 bases, in that order; junction bases with no gene match: 6. This CDR3 has 13 amino acids. The CDR3 spells CASSYGQGGQAFF. For the CDR3, the DNA is TGTGCCAGCAGTTATGGACAGGGGGGCCAAGCTTTCTTT.

On this clone itself: One end of the junction is discordant with germline, which a read error may explain. This chain connects TRBV7-9 to TRBJ2-7, with a tentative D call TRBD2 (5 bases). Looked up from germline, CDR1 is SEHNR and CDR2 is FQNEAQ (reference sequence). The CDR3 runs to 11 residues. The CDR3 protein is CSSSPGGEQYF. The DNA for the CDR3 is TGTTCCAGCAGCCCGGGCGGGGAGCAGTACTTC. Complete variable domain (other parts from reference TRBV7-9 and TRBJ2-7): DTGVSQNPRHKITKRGQNVTFRCDPISEHNRLYWYRQTLGQGPEFLTYFQNEAQLEKSRLLSDRFSAERPKGSFSTLEIQRTEQGDSAMYLCSSSPGGEQYFGPGTRLTVT.

The chain has TRBV6-1 and TRBJ2-3; 12 nucleotides line up with TRBD2. This CDR3 is built from 15 residues. Trimming took 8 bases from V and 6 from J; bases not matched to a gene: 9. Germline CDR1 reads MNHNS; CDR2 reads SASEGT. The CDR3 loop reads CASVGLAGGHDTQYF. In DNA form, the CDR3 reads TGTGCCAGCGTTGGTCTAGCGGGGGGGCACGATACGCAGTATTTT.

The V call is TRBV10-3, the J call TRBJ2-5; TRBD2 matches at 9 bases. Germline CDR1 and CDR2: ENHRY and SYGVKD. J lost 4 bases, V lost 2 bases, and 8 bases had no gene match. The CDR3 runs 16 residues. This CDR3 reads CAISESGGTSIETQYF. CDR3 sequence (DNA): TGTGCCATCAGTGAGAGTGGAGGGACTAGCATAGAGACCCAGTACTTC.

The chain has TRBV25-1 and TRBJ2-3, with 7 nucleotides matching TRBD2. The ends lost 5 bases at V and 3 bases at J; junction bases unmatched: 5. Germline assignment: CDR1 MGHDK and CDR2 SYGVNS. The CDR3 covers 14 residues. CDR3 in DNA: TGTGCCAGCAGTAAGCGGGACCGGACAGATACGCAGTATTTT. This gives the protein CASSKRDRTDTQYF. Looking up the rest from reference TRBV25-1 and TRBJ2-3 gives the full variable domain: EADIYQTPRYLVIGTGKKITLECSQTMGHDKMYWYQQDPGMELHLIHYSYGVNSTEKGDLSSESTVSRIRTEHFPLTLESARPSHTSQYLCASSKRDRTDTQYFGPGTRLTVL.

The rearrangement uses TRBV29-1 and TRBJ1-2; a weak D match, TRBD1 (6 bases). Germline V gives CDR1 SQVTM, CDR2 ANQGSEA. The V gene lost 1 base and the J gene lost 3 bases, with 12 bases spanning the gap. The CDR3 spans 14 residues. CDR3 sequence reads: CSVEVGQLYYGYTF. The CDR3 DNA reads TGCAGCGTTGAAGTCGGACAGTTATACTATGGCTACACCTTC.

The chain recombines TRBV6-6 with TRBJ1-2, with unresolved D. Between the trimmed V and J ends, which lost 10 bases and 3 bases, there was a span of 21 bases. The CDR3 length is 15 residues. Per the germline V gene, CDR1 is MNHNY and CDR2 is SVGAGI (reference sequence). The CDR3 spells CATVPNRDFYYGYTF. The CDR3 DNA reads TGTGCCACCGTCCCCAACAGAGATTTTTACTATGGCTACACCTTC.

The sample holds one count of this clone. This chain uses TRBV2 with TRBJ2-1; possibly TRBD1 for D (6 bases). Germline V gene sequence: CDR1 SNHLY, CDR2 FYNNEI. Trimming pared 6 bases from V and 1 base from J, leaving 13 bases between. This CDR3 comprises 15 residues. The CDR3 bases are TGTGCCAGCAGATCCGGGACACAGTCCTACAATGAGCAGTTCTTC. Protein product: CASRSGTQSYNEQFF.

This clone has only a few counts. This sequence joins TRBV10-2 and TRBJ2-2; perhaps TRBD1 as D (6 bases). The germline CDR1 and CDR2 sequences are WSHSY and SAAADI. This CDR3 comprises 13 residues. Trimming shortened V by 3 bases and J by 6 bases, and 8 bases separated the two germline ends. The CDR3 protein is CASSEAGAGELFF. CDR3 coding DNA: TGCGCCAGCAGTGAAGCAGGGGCCGGGGAGCTGTTTTTT.

The chain is built from TRBV7-9 and TRBJ1-3, with 7 positions matching TRBD1. The germline CDR1 and CDR2 sequences are SEHNR and FQNEAQ (reference sequence). The CDR3 covers 14 residues. V lost 5 bases, J lost 2 bases, and 3 bases stayed unmatched. The CDR3 DNA follows: TGTGCCAGCAGCCCACAGGGGCCTGGAAACACCATATATTTT. Amino acids: CASSPQGPGNTIYF.

The gene calls are TRBV29-1 and TRBJ2-7; tentatively, D is TRBD2 (6 bases). The CDR3 has 11 residues. Per the germline V gene, CDR1 is SQVTM and CDR2 is ANQGSEA. V lost 7 bases to trimming and J lost 6 bases, with 13 bases between them. CDR3 amino acids: CSAGEAPEQYF. The CDR3 bases are TGCAGCGCCGGGGAGGCTCCCGAGCAGTACTTC.

The V gene is TRBV6-1, the J gene TRBJ2-2, with D uncertain. This CDR3 has 13 amino acids. Trimming took off 2 bases at V and 7 bases at J, with 8 bases between the two ends. In germline, CDR1 is MNHNS, CDR2 SASEGT. The CDR3 region has the DNA TGTGCCAGCAGTGAATCGTCGGTCGGGGAGCTGTTTTTT. Translating gives CASSESSVGELFF.

To note about this clone: The same CDR3 also results from other DNA sequences found in this sample. V usage is TRBV6-1 and J usage is TRBJ1-2; D is ambiguous. Trimming left V 1 base short and J 4 bases short, with 7 bases between. This CDR3 is built from 13 residues. CDR1 is MNHNS, CDR2 SASEGT, per germline. The CDR3 coding sequence is TGTGCCAGCAGTGAAGGAAGCGTCTATGGCTACACCTTC. It yields the protein CASSEGSVYGYTF.

The V gene is TRBV7-6, the J gene TRBJ2-7, with a tentative D call TRBD2 (5 bases). Germline CDR1 SGHVS, CDR2 FNYEAQ. This CDR3 has 13 residues. The V and J ends lost 5 bases and 1 base respectively, with 9 bases between them. The CDR3 sequence is CASSLGESYEQYF. The DNA for the CDR3 is TGTGCCAGCAGCCTCGGGGAGTCCTACGAGCAGTACTTC. The complete variable domain, with remaining parts taken from reference TRBV7-6 and TRBJ2-7, reads GAGVSQSPRYKVTKRGQDVALRCDPISGHVSLYWYRQALGQGPEFLTYFNYEAQQDKSGLPNDRFSAERPEGSISTLTIQRTEQRDSAMYRCASSLGESYEQYFGPGTRLTVT.

This clone has just one count. The CDR3: CASSYQGSIEQYF. The CDR3 coding sequence is TGTGCCAGCAGTTACCAGGGGTCCATCGAGCAGTACTTC. The chain recombines TRBV6-5 with TRBJ2-7, with D maybe TRBD1 (6 bases). The CDR3 sequence is 13 residues long. V dropped 2 bases and J dropped 6 bases, with 11 bases sitting between them. Looked up from germline, CDR1 is MNHEY and CDR2 is SVGAGI.

This rearrangement joins TRBV6-1 to TRBJ2-1; 11 bases fit TRBD2. With 1 base clipped from V and 8 bases from J, the junction kept 7 bases outside the gene matches. This CDR3 has 16 residues. Germline CDR1 is MNHNS and CDR2 is SASEGT. CDR3 loop: CASSEGVAGGSYEQFF. CDR3 nucleotides: TGTGCCAGCAGTGAAGGCGTAGCGGGGGGGTCCTATGAGCAGTTCTTC.

The chain carries TRBV15 and TRBJ2-3, with D possibly matching TRBD1 (5 bases). Germline CDR1 reads LNHNV; CDR2 reads YYDKDF (reference sequence). This CDR3 spans 12 amino acids. V lost 5 bases and J 4 bases, leaving 7 bases between the germline ends. CDR3 loop: CATSPTADTQYF. The DNA of the CDR3 is TGTGCCACCAGCCCGACAGCAGATACGCAGTATTTT.

The chain recombines TRBV19 with TRBJ1-1; a possible D gene is TRBD1 (6 bases). V gave up 1 base and J gave up 7 bases, with 13 bases separating them. CDR1 and CDR2 from the germline V gene are LNHDA and SQIVND (reference sequence). There are 14 residues in the CDR3. This CDR3 reads CASSIVGQTREAFF. As DNA, the CDR3 is TGTGCCAGTAGTATAGTCGGACAGACCCGTGAAGCTTTCTTT.

The chain carries TRBV4-1 and TRBJ2-1; 8 bases align to TRBD2. There are 16 residues in the CDR3. In germline, CDR1 is MGHRA, CDR2 YSYEKL. The J segment lost 0 bases and the V segment lost 5 bases, leaving 6 bases of the junction unmatched. This chain's CDR3 is CASSISGESSYNEQFF. The CDR3 bases are TGCGCCAGCAGCATTAGCGGGGAGAGCTCCTACAATGAGCAGTTCTTC.

This clone was counted a few times. The CDR3 sequence: CASSLSSLAGATNTGELFF. The CDR3 DNA reads TGTGCCAGCAGCTTAAGTTCACTAGCGGGGGCTACGAACACCGGGGAGCTGTTTTTT. The gene calls are TRBV7-6 and TRBJ2-2, with 11 bases aligning to TRBD2. After removal of 2 bases from V and 0 bases from J, the junction contained 8 bases not matched to a gene. Germline CDR1 is SGHVS and CDR2 is FNYEAQ. This CDR3 spans 19 amino acids.

V gene TRBV9 combines with J gene TRBJ1-1, with D possibly being TRBD1 (5 bases). This CDR3 comprises 13 residues. Germline loops: CDR1 SGDLS, CDR2 YYNGEE. Trimming removed 3 bases at V and 3 bases at J, with 9 bases between. The chain's CDR3 is CASSARGDTEAFF. The CDR3 DNA follows: TGTGCCAGCAGCGCCCGGGGGGACACTGAAGCTTTCTTT.

This clone was picked up one time. V gene TRBV29-1 combines with J gene TRBJ1-1, with 9 bases identical to TRBD1. This CDR3 has 14 amino acids. The J segment lost 4 bases and the V segment lost 4 bases, leaving 7 bases of the junction unmatched. CDR1 SQVTM and CDR2 ANQGSEA come from the germline V gene. CDR3 loop: CSVATGGAGTEAFF. CDR3 bases: TGCAGCGTTGCCACAGGGGGCGCGGGCACTGAAGCTTTCTTT.

V gene TRBV4-1 combines with J gene TRBJ1-5; 7 nucleotides match TRBD1. J gave up 5 bases and V 0 bases, and 4 bases lay outside the gene matches. The CDR3 runs to 15 residues. CDR1 and CDR2 (germline): MGHRA, YSYEKL. The CDR3 loop is CASSQDGDRDQPQHF. In nucleotides, the CDR3 is TGCGCCAGCAGCCAAGACGGGGACAGAGATCAGCCCCAGCATTTT.

The J gene is TRBJ2-4, the V gene TRBV7-2, with 13 bases identical to TRBD2. V lost 4 bases, J lost 0 bases, and 6 bases stayed unmatched. CDR1 and CDR2 (germline): SGHTA, FQGNSA. CDR3 length: 18 amino acids. CDR3 in amino acids: CASSWGLAGSLAKNIQYF. The CDR3 DNA reads as TGTGCCAGCAGCTGGGGACTAGCGGGGAGTTTAGCCAAAAACATTCAGTACTTC.

The chain is built from TRBV9 and TRBJ1-4; TRBD1 matches 8 bases. CDR3 length: 14 residues. V lost 0 bases to trimming and J lost 8 bases; unmatched junction nucleotides: 3. The germline V gene encodes CDR1 SGDLS and CDR2 YYNGEE. The CDR3 loop reads CASSVEDRDEKLFF. Written as DNA, the CDR3 is TGTGCCAGCAGCGTAGAGGACAGGGACGAAAAACTGTTTTTT.

The gene calls are TRBV11-3 and TRBJ2-3; 7 positions match TRBD2. V dropped 1 base and J dropped 1; count of bases not matched to a gene: 2. The germline V gene has CDR1 SGHNT and CDR2 YENEEA. This CDR3 has 15 residues. CDR3 region: CASSLGEGGTDTQYF. CDR3 sequence (DNA): TGTGCCAGCAGCTTAGGGGAGGGAGGCACAGATACGCAGTATTTT.

The V call is TRBV6-1, the J call TRBJ2-7; D may be TRBD1 (6 bases). V lost 5 bases and J 3 bases, leaving 14 bases between the germline ends. There are 14 residues in the CDR3. Germline values: CDR1 MNHNS, CDR2 SASEGT. The CDR3 coding sequence is TGTGCCAGCAGTAGGACAGACTCTAGCTACGAGCAGTACTTC. Its translation: CASSRTDSSYEQYF.

The chain recombines TRBV27 with TRBJ2-7; 8 nucleotides match TRBD2. This CDR3 comprises 15 residues. The V gene's germline CDR1 is MNHEY and CDR2 SMNVEV (reference sequence). V lost 8 bases to trimming and J lost 2 bases; unmatched junction nucleotides: 11. The CDR3, as DNA: TGTGCCAGCGGCCTGCCATCGGGACTAGCCTACGAGCAGTACTTC. It yields the protein CASGLPSGLAYEQYF.